A single sample is the source of the 16 T cell receptor beta chains below, sequenced in a study of T cells after yellow fever vaccination. TCRdb passed the 5' RACE reads through MiXCR, listing each CDR3 protein once. The sample gives 250,000 to 300,000 distinct CDR3 sequences, roughly 5% of which show up once; under 3.5% is in the top ten. The sequences come from CD4+ T cells sorted from PBMCs, collected on the day of the yellow fever booster vaccination. These receptors all stem from a man aged 18 to 29 who received the YFV17D yellow fever vaccine.

There are many counts of this clonotype. The chain links TRBV6-6 to TRBJ1-3; D uncertain. The V and J ends lost 10 bases and 1 base respectively, with 8 bases between them. Germline CDR1 is MNHNY and CDR2 is SVGAGI (reference sequence). This CDR3 is built from 12 residues. CDR3 protein: CATLSSGNTIYF. The CDR3 DNA reads as TGTGCCACCTTAAGTTCTGGAAACACCATATATTTT.

This sequence joins TRBV6-2 or TRBV6-3 and TRBJ1-6; TRBD1 aligns across 7 bases. The J segment lost 11 bases and the V segment lost 7 bases, leaving 5 bases of the junction unmatched. The CDR3 has 12 residues. The V gene's germline CDR1 is MNHEY and CDR2 SVGEGT. The CDR3 reads CASKQGSPPLHF. In DNA, the CDR3 is TGTGCCAGCAAACAGGGGTCTCCACCCCTCCACTTT.

This clonotype was detected only a few times. V and J are TRBV5-1 and TRBJ2-2, with D uncertain. This CDR3 contains 17 residues. The V and J ends lost 0 bases and 5 bases respectively, with 17 bases between them. Germline V CDR1 and CDR2: SGHRS, YFSETQ. The CDR3 coding sequence is TGCGCCAGCAGCTTGGCTGGGGTCAACCCCGGGACCGGGGAGCTGTTTTTT. This codes for CASSLAGVNPGTGELFF.

The gene calls are TRBV5-1 and TRBJ2-3, with 15 bases fitting TRBD2. V was pared by 4 bases and J by 3 bases, with 9 bases of the junction left unmatched. Germline CDR1 SGHRS, CDR2 YFSETQ. The CDR3 runs to 18 residues. CDR3: CASSDGGLAGGLTDTQYF. The CDR3 DNA sequence: TGCGCCAGCAGCGACGGGGGACTAGCGGGGGGCCTGACAGATACGCAGTATTTT. Supplemented by reference TRBV5-1 and TRBJ2-3, the full variable domain reads KAGVTQTPRYLIKTRGQQVTLSCSPISGHRSVSWYQQTPGQGLQFLFEYFSETQRNKGNFPGRFSGRQFSNSRSEMNVSTLELGDSALYLCASSDGGLAGGLTDTQYFGPGTRLTVL.

This clonotype was seen a few times. The chain joins TRBV9 to TRBJ2-1; 9 bases agree with TRBD1. The V gene end was trimmed by 5 bases and the J gene end by 2 bases; junction bases not matched to a gene: 5. The germline V gene encodes CDR1 SGDLS and CDR2 YYNGEE. The CDR3 runs 15 residues. DNA for the CDR3: TGTGCCAGCAGTGGTAGACAGGGGGCCTACAATGAGCAGTTCTTC. Translated, it gives CASSGRQGAYNEQFF. Together with reference TRBV9 and TRBJ2-1, the CDR3 gives the full variable domain: DSGVTQTPKHLITATGQRVTLRCSPRSGDLSVYWYQQSLDQGLQFLIQYYNGEERAKGNILERFSAQQFPDLHSELNLSSLELGDSALYFCASSGRQGAYNEQFFGPGTRLTVL.

This chain links TRBV20-1 with TRBJ2-5; 9 positions match TRBD2. Germline lookup yields CDR1 DFQATT and CDR2 SNEGSKA (reference sequence). The CDR3 is made up of 15 amino acids. CDR3 sequence: CSARRGGGAQETQYF. DNA for the CDR3: TGCAGCGCCCGCAGGGGCGGGGGGGCCCAAGAGACCCAGTACTTC.

There are many counts of this clonotype. J is TRBJ2-3 and V is TRBV10-3; D remains ambiguous. Trimming pared 10 bases from V and 0 bases from J, leaving 5 bases between. The CDR3 has 11 amino acids. The germline V gene encodes CDR1 ENHRY and CDR2 SYGVKD. The CDR3 loop is CATRSTDTQYF. The CDR3 DNA reads TGTGCCACCCGAAGCACAGATACGCAGTATTTT.

Only a few counts were recorded for this clonotype. The genes are TRBV6-5 and TRBJ2-6, with D unclear. This CDR3 region has 18 residues. Per the germline V gene, CDR1 is MNHEY and CDR2 is SVGAGI. The V end lost 6 bases, the J end lost 0 bases, and 18 bases lay between the germline ends. Here the CDR3 DNA reads TGTGCCAGCAGCAAGACACGACACCTTAGCTCTGGGGCCAACGTCCTGACTTTC. This codes for CASSKTRHLSSGANVLTF.

This clonotype came up many times. This chain uses TRBV6-2 or TRBV6-3 with TRBJ2-4; TRBD1 is a possible D gene (6 bases). CDR1 is MNHEY and CDR2 is SVGEGT in the germline V gene. Trimming removed 6 bases from V and 6 bases from J, with 12 bases in between. The CDR3 covers 13 residues. CDR3 residues: CASRQGIGNIQYF. CDR3 bases: TGTGCCAGCAGGCAGGGGATCGGAAACATTCAGTACTTC.

This clonotype was found a few times. V and J are TRBV4-1 and TRBJ1-1; D remains ambiguous. The length of the CDR3 is 16 residues. Per germline, CDR1 MGHRA and CDR2 YSYEKL. Trimming stripped 3 bases from V and 3 bases from J, with 17 bases between. CDR3 amino acids: CASSQNQGGFDTEAFF. The DNA for the CDR3 is TGCGCCAGCAGCCAGAACCAAGGAGGATTTGACACTGAAGCTTTCTTT.

The chain carries TRBV4-3 and TRBJ1-2; D remains unclear. CDR3 size: 12 residues. V dropped 3 bases and J dropped 8 bases, with 10 bases sitting between them. Germline V lookup: CDR1 LGHNA, CDR2 YSLEER. The CDR3 spells CASSQARAGYTF. The CDR3, as DNA: TGCGCCAGCAGCCAGGCGCGGGCAGGCTACACCTTC.

This clonotype was found many times. V and J are TRBV6-6 and TRBJ2-7, with 10 bases fitting TRBD1. CDR1 MNHNY and CDR2 SVGAGI come from the germline V gene (reference sequence). Trimming took 6 bases from V and 1 from J; bases not matched to a gene: 0. This CDR3 spans 13 amino acids. CDR3 in amino acids: CASRGQGSYEQYV. The CDR3 bases are TGTGCCAGCAGGGGACAGGGGTCCTACGAGCAGTACGTC.

This rearrangement joins TRBV18 to TRBJ1-3; 7 bases are a match to TRBD1. With V trimmed by 3 bases and J by 0 bases, 8 bases remained unmatched. Germline values: CDR1 KGHSH, CDR2 LQKENI. The CDR3 loop spans 17 amino acids. CDR3 residues: CASSPFEGATSGNTIYF. Written as DNA, the CDR3 is TGTGCCAGCTCACCTTTTGAGGGGGCCACCTCTGGAAACACCATATATTTT.

This clonotype was detected many times. The rearrangement uses TRBV6-1 and TRBJ1-3; 8 bases map to TRBD1. This CDR3 is 14 amino acids long. Germline V CDR1 and CDR2: MNHNS, SASEGT. V dropped 10 bases and J dropped 3; count of bases not matched to a gene: 8. This CDR3 is CATSPGQVGNTIYF. The CDR3 bases are TGTGCCACCTCCCCGGGACAGGTTGGAAACACCATATATTTT.

This clonotype was detected ten times or more. CDR3 in DNA: TGTGCCAGTAGCATTGTAGGAAGGGGGCGAACCGGGGAGCTGTTTTTT. This translates into CASSIVGRGRTGELFF. The rearrangement uses TRBV19 and TRBJ2-2; 7 bases map to TRBD1. J was trimmed by 5 bases and V by 6 bases; bases with no gene match: 12. This CDR3 region has 16 residues. CDR1 is LNHDA, CDR2 SQIVND, per germline (reference sequence).

The rearrangement links TRBV5-1 to TRBJ2-1, with a possible D match to TRBD1 (6 bases). Germline loops: CDR1 SGHRS, CDR2 YFSETQ. The CDR3 has 13 amino acids. Trimming cost V 1 base and J 10 bases, with 12 bases left between them. Written as DNA, the CDR3 is TGCGCCAGCAGCTTGACGGGTGGGACAGAGCAGTTCTTC. As protein: CASSLTGGTEQFF.